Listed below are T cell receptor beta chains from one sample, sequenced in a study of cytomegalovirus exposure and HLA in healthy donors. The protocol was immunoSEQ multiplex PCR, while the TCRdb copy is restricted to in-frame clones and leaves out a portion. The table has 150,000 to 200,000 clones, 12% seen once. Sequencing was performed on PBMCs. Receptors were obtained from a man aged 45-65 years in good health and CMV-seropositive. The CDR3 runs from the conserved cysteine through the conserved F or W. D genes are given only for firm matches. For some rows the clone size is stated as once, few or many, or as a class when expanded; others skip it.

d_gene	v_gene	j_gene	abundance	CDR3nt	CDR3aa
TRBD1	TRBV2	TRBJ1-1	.	TGTGCCAGCGGAGGAAGGGGGCGCGGAACTGAAGCTTTCTTT	CASGGRGRGTEAFF
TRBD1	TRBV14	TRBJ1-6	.	TGTGACAGCAGCCAAGATTGGACAGGGTTAAGGTCACCCATCCACTTC	CDSSQDWTGLRSPIHF
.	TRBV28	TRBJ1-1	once	TGTGCCAGCAGTAGCACAGCCTTCATGAACACTGAAGCTTTCTTT	CASSSTAFMNTEAFF
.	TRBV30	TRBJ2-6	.	TGTGCCTTCTCCCGAGGGGGGGGATCTGGGGCCAACGTCCTGACTTTC	CAFSRGGGSGANVLTF
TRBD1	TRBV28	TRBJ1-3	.	TGTGCCAGCAGACAGGGGAACGGTGGAAACACCATATATTTT	CASRQGNGGNTIYF
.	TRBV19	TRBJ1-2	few	TGTGCCAGTAGTCCAGGGGCTCCCGCTAACTATGGCTACACCTTC	CASSPGAPANYGYTF
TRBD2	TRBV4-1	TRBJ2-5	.	TGCGCCAGCAGCCCCCGACTAGCGGGGGCCTTAGCGACCCAGTACTTC	CASSPRLAGALATQYF
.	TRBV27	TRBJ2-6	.	TGTGCCAGCAGTTTTATCGGCTCTGGGGCCAACGTCCTGACTTTC	CASSFIGSGANVLTF
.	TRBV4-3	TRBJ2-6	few	TGCGCCAGCAGCCAAGGGGGCACTGGGGCCAACGTCCTGACTTTC	CASSQGGTGANVLTF
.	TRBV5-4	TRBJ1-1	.	TGTGCCAGCAGCTTGAGCGGGGTGAACACTGAAGCTTTCTTT	CASSLSGVNTEAFF
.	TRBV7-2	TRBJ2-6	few	TGTGCCAGCAGCTTATCACTACGAGAATGGGCCAACGTCCTGACTTTC	CASSLSLREWANVLTF
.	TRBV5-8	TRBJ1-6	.	TGTGCCAGCAGCTTCCCGGCGGGGGAGAATTCACCCCTCCACTTT	CASSFPAGENSPLHF
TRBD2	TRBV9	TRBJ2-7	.	TGTGCCAGCAGCGTAGAGGGCGGGGGGGCCGGTGAGCAGTACTTC	CASSVEGGGAGEQYF
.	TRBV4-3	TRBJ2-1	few	TGCGCCAGCAGCCAAGCCGAGCGAGATGAGCAGTTCTTC	CASSQAERDEQFF
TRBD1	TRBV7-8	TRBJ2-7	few	TGTGCCAGCAGCTTTGGGACAGGCTCCTACGAGCAGTACTTC	CASSFGTGSYEQYF
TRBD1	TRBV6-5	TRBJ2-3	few	TGTGCCAGCAGTCGGACAGGGGGCTTCCGAGATACGCAGTATTTT	CASSRTGGFRDTQYF
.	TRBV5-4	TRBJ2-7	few	TGTGCCAGCAGCTTGGGCCAGGGAAGGGACGAGCAGTACTTC	CASSLGQGRDEQYF
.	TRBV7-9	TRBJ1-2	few	TGTGCCAGCAGCTTAGGGCCAGGAGGTGGCTACACCTTC	CASSLGPGGGYTF
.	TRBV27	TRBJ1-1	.	TGTGCCAGCAGTTTTAGGTCGGGGGGCACTGAAGCTTTCTTT	CASSFRSGGTEAFF
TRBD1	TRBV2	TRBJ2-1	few	TGTGCCAGCCGTTGGACAGGCGGGGAGCAGTTCTTC	CASRWTGGEQFF
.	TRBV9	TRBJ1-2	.	TGTGCCAGCAGCGTAAAGGAGGGGAACTATGGCTACACCTTC	CASSVKEGNYGYTF
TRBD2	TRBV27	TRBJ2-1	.	TGTGCCAGCAGTCCCGTACTAGCGGGGGGCAACAATGAGCAGTTCTTC	CASSPVLAGGNNEQFF
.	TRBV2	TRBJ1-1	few	TGTGCCAGCAGGACGGAACAGGGTAACACTGAAGCTTTCTTT	CASRTEQGNTEAFF
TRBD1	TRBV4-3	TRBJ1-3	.	TGCGCCAGCAGCCAAGGAGCGCAGGGGGCTAGAAACACCATATATTTT	CASSQGAQGARNTIYF
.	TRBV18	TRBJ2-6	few	TGTGCCAGCTCACCAGGGCAGACCGGCTCTGGGGCCAACGTCCTGACTTTC	CASSPGQTGSGANVLTF
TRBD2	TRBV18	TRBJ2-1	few	TGTGCCAGCTCACCACCACTAGCGGGGGGTAACAATGAGCAGTTCTTC	CASSPPLAGGNNEQFF
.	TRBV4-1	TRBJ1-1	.	TGCGCCAGCAGCCCCCAAGCGAACACTGAAGCTTTCTTT	CASSPQANTEAFF
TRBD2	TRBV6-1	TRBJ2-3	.	TGTGCCAGCAGTGAACTAGCGGGTGGCCCTTTGGATACGCAGTATTTT	CASSELAGGPLDTQYF
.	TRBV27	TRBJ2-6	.	TGTGCCAGCAGCCGCCGGGGATCGCCTGAGTCTGGGGCCAACGTCCTGACTTTC	CASSRRGSPESGANVLTF
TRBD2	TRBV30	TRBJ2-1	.	TGTGCCTGGAGTTACCTAGCGGGGGTAATCAATGAGCAGTTCTTC	CAWSYLAGVINEQFF
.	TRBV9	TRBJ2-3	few	TGTGCCAGCAGCGTAGAGCCCAAAGGGGGGAGGGCGTCGGATACGCAGTATTTT	CASSVEPKGGRASDTQYF
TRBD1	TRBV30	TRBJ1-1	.	TGTGCCTGGAGTGTCATACAGGGGTTCACTGAAGCTTTCTTT	CAWSVIQGFTEAFF
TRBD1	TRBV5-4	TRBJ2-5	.	TGTGCCAGCAGCATCCCCGGGACAGGGACTAAACAAGAGACCCAGTACTTC	CASSIPGTGTKQETQYF
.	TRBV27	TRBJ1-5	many	TGTGCCAGCAGCCGAGGACCGACTACTTTTAGCAATCAGCCCCAGCATTTT	CASSRGPTTFSNQPQHF
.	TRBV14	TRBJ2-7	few	TGTGCCAGCAGCCCAGGAAATAGGAAGTACTTC	CASSPGNRKYF
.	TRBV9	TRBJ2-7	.	TGTGCCAGCAGCGTATACTACGAGCAGTACTTC	CASSVYYEQYF
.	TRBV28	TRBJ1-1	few	TGTGCCAGCAGCCCCGGGGGGGCGAGGGTGTACCCTGAAGCTTTCTTT	CASSPGGARVYPEAFF
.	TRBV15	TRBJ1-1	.	TGTGCCACCGGGAGGGAAATGAACACTGAAGCTTTCTTT	CATGREMNTEAFF
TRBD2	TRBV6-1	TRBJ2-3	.	TGTGCCAGCAGTGCCTTGACTAGCGGGGGTGATACGCAGTATTTT	CASSALTSGGDTQYF
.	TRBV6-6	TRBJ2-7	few	TGTGCCAGCACACCGACAGGCAGAGGCTACGAGCAGTACTTC	CASTPTGRGYEQYF
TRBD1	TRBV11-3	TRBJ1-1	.	TGTGCCAGCAGCTTTGGGGACACAGGGGGAGCTTTCTTT	CASSFGDTGGAFF
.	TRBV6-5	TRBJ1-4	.	TGTGCCAGCAGTTACGAAGGGGAACCTGAAAAACTGTTTTTT	CASSYEGEPEKLFF